These 14 T cell receptor beta chains share one sample of origin, sequenced in a study of control samples from healthy donors and cancer patients (dated by TCRdb to 2019 to 2021). Libraries were prepared through the immunoSEQ multiplex PCR assay. TCRdb took this table from immuneACCESS and kept in-frame rearrangements with V and J called. Such tables lack part of the clones; where checked against another copy, unresolved V genes explain under half of the gap, and the rest is unexplained. For this sample there are fewer than 70,000 clones; 87% appear just once. Jointly, the top ten make up roughly an eighth of the sample. The source material was PBMCs. Receptors originate from a man aged 60-69 years with head and neck cancer.

The chain combines TRBV3-1 (or the pseudogene TRBV3-2) with TRBJ2-2; no definite D call. CDR1 and CDR2 from the germline V gene are LGHDT and YNNKEL (reference sequence). The CDR3 runs 13 residues. The germline V and J ends were trimmed by 7 bases and 6 bases, with 12 bases remaining between them. The CDR3 spells CASTPLGSGELFF. The CDR3, as DNA: TGTGCCAGCACCCCTCTTGGTTCCGGGGAGCTGTTTTTT.

CDR3 protein: CASRRTAEKLFF. For the CDR3, the DNA is TGTGCCAGTAGGAGGACAGCAGAAAAACTGTTTTTT. The chain recombines TRBV19 with TRBJ1-4; weak D call: TRBD1 (6 bases). The V gene's germline CDR1 is LNHDA and CDR2 SQIVND (reference sequence). This CDR3 has 12 amino acids. The germline V and J ends were trimmed by 6 bases and 8 bases, with 10 bases remaining between them.

The V gene is TRBV7-8, the J gene TRBJ2-1; TRBD2 matches at 7 bases. Germline V lookup: CDR1 SGHVS, CDR2 FQNEAQ. The CDR3 runs to 18 residues. Trimming at V came to 0 bases and at J to 10 bases, leaving 18 bases not matched to a gene. The CDR3 nucleotides are TGTGCCAGCAGCTTAGCCTCGGGTAGCGGGCCCGTGGCGCGGGAGCAGTTCTTC. This gives the protein CASSLASGSGPVAREQFF.

The CDR3 DNA is TGTGCCACCAGCAGAGGACATCAGCCCCAGCATTTT. Translation: CATSRGHQPQHF. This sequence joins TRBV15 and TRBJ1-5, with unresolved D. Trimming cost V 1 base and J 5 bases, with 3 bases left between them. The V gene's germline CDR1 is LNHNV and CDR2 YYDKDF (reference sequence). The CDR3 extends over 12 amino acids. The variable domain in full, completed from reference TRBV15 and TRBJ1-5, reads DAMVIQNPRYQVTQFGKPVTLSCSQTLNHNVMYWYQQKSSQAPKLLFHYYDKDFNNEADTPDNFQSRRPNTSFCFLDIRSPGLGDTAMYLCATSRGHQPQHFGDGTRLSIL.

V is TRBV5-4 and J is TRBJ2-5; 11 positions agree with TRBD2. The CDR3 is made up of 16 amino acids. The germline CDR1 and CDR2 sequences are SGHNT and YYREEE (reference sequence). The V gene end was trimmed by 4 bases and the J gene end by 5 bases; junction bases not matched to a gene: 10. CDR3 protein: CASSPGTSGSRETQYF. In DNA form, the CDR3 reads TGTGCCAGCAGCCCGGGAACTAGCGGGAGTCGGGAGACCCAGTACTTC.

The CDR3 reads CASRENSGANVLTF. In DNA, the CDR3 is TGTGCCAGCCGGGAAAACTCTGGGGCCAACGTCCTGACTTTC. The chain has TRBV2 and TRBJ2-6; the D gene is possibly TRBD2 (5 bases). V was cut by 8 bases and J by 0 bases, with 8 bases left in between. Germline V gene sequence: CDR1 SNHLY, CDR2 FYNNEI. The CDR3 sequence is 14 residues long. Variable domain in full (rest from reference TRBV2 and TRBJ2-6): EPEVTQTPSHQVTQMGQEVILRCVPISNHLYFYWYRQILGQKVEFLVSFYNNEISEKSEIFDDQFSVERPDGSNFTLKIRSTKLEDSAMYFCASRENSGANVLTFGAGSRLTVL.

J is TRBJ1-3 and V is TRBV18; 9 bases fit TRBD1. Germline trimming cut 1 base from V and 0 bases from J; bases unmatched to any gene: 10. CDR3 length equals 19 residues. The germline CDR1 and CDR2 sequences are KGHSH and LQKENI. The CDR3 region is CASSPQNPGTGHSGNTIYF. The CDR3 DNA follows: TGTGCCAGCTCACCACAAAATCCCGGGACAGGGCACTCTGGAAACACCATATATTTT.

The CDR3 coding sequence is TGTGCCAGCAGTTCCCCCCAGGGGGCTAGGAACACTGAAGCTTTCTTT. It codes for CASSSPQGARNTEAFF. The genes are TRBV6-5 and TRBJ1-1; 8 bases line up with TRBD1. Germline CDR1 reads MNHEY; CDR2 reads SVGAGI. CDR3 length: 16 amino acids. V lost 4 bases, J lost 1 base, and 8 bases stayed unmatched.

V usage is TRBV11-1 and J usage is TRBJ2-7, with 9 bases identical to TRBD2. Germline V gives CDR1 SGHAT, CDR2 FQDESV (reference sequence). The ends lost 1 base at V and 2 bases at J; junction bases unmatched: 3. The CDR3 is 15 amino acids. This chain's CDR3 is CASSLVPSGTYEQYF. As DNA, the CDR3 is TGTGCCAGCAGCTTAGTTCCTAGCGGGACCTACGAGCAGTACTTC.

Only a few counts were recorded for this clone. The V gene is TRBV19, the J gene TRBJ1-2, with 8 bases lining up with TRBD1. V lost 4 bases, J lost 6 bases, and 4 bases stayed unmatched. CDR3 length: 13 residues. Per the germline V gene, CDR1 is LNHDA and CDR2 is SQIVND (reference sequence). CDR3 nucleotides: TGTGCCAGTAGTAGGGTACAGGGGGATGGCTACACCTTC. Protein: CASSRVQGDGYTF. Full variable domain (outside the CDR3, taken from reference TRBV19 and TRBJ1-2): DGGITQSPKYLFRKEGQNVTLSCEQNLNHDAMYWYRQDPGQGLRLIYYSQIVNDFQKGDIAEGYSVSREKKESFPLTVTSAQKNPTAFYLCASSRVQGDGYTFGSGTRLTVV.

J is TRBJ1-2 and V is TRBV6-1, with D possibly being TRBD1 (6 bases). CDR1 and CDR2 (germline): MNHNS, SASEGT. V was trimmed by 2 bases and J by 5 bases, leaving 12 bases between them. CDR3 length equals 14 residues. The CDR3, as DNA: TGTGCCAGCAGTGAAAATATAGGGGGTTATGGCTACACCTTC. Protein sequence: CASSENIGGYGYTF.

This clone has only one observation. The chain joins TRBV6-5 to TRBJ2-7, with D possibly TRBD2 on 6 matching bases. The CDR3 consists of 14 residues. Trimming shortened V by 7 bases and J by 0 bases, and 13 bases separated the two germline ends. Per germline, CDR1 MNHEY and CDR2 SVGAGI. The CDR3 loop reads CASKGTFSSYEQYF. The CDR3 nucleotides read TGTGCCAGCAAAGGGACTTTCTCCTCCTACGAGCAGTACTTC.

This rearrangement joins TRBV6-5 to TRBJ2-5; maybe TRBD2 (5 bases). V gave up 2 bases and J gave up 5 bases, with 18 bases separating them. There are 16 residues in the CDR3. The V gene's germline CDR1 is MNHEY and CDR2 SVGAGI. The CDR3 coding sequence is TGTGCCAGCAGTTACGGGCTAGCCCCCGGTCCGGAGACCCAGTACTTC. It encodes CASSYGLAPGPETQYF.

This clone was seen more than once but under ten times. In DNA form, the CDR3 reads TGTGCCAGCAGCCCGGCGAATCGGGCTAACTATGGCTACACCTTC. It translates to CASSPANRANYGYTF. The rearrangement joins TRBV27 to TRBJ1-2; D gene unclear. V was pared by 6 bases and J by 0 bases, with 14 bases between. Germline values: CDR1 MNHEY, CDR2 SMNVEV (reference sequence). The CDR3 totals 15 residues.